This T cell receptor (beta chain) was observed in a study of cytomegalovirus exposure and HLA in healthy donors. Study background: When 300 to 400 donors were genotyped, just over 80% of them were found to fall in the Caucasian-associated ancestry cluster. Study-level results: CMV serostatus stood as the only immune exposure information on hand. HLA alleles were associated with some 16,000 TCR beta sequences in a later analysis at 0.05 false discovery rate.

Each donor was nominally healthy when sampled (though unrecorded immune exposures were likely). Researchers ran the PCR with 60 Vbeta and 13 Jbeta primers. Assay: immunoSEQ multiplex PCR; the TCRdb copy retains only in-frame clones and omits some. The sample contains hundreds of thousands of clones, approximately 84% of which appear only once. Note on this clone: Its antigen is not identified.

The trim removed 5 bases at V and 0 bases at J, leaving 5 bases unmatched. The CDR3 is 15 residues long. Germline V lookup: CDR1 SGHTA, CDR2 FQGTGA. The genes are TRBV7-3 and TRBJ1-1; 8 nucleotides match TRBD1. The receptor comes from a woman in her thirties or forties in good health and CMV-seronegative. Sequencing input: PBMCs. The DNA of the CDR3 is TGTGCCAGCAGCCCCGCAGGGGGCATGAACACTGAAGCTTTCTTT. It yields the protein CASSPAGGMNTEAFF.